A selection of T cell receptor beta chains follows, all from one sample in a study of CXCR3-negative and CXCR3-positive naive CD8 T cells. With the 5' RACE reads reprocessed, TCRdb shows one record per CDR3 protein and no DNA. The sample table sets out about 130,000 distinct CDR3 sequences. Sequencing was performed on naive CXCR3+ CD8+ T cells from blood. The source is a human donor in good health. Some clones in this sample may be carry-over from other donors' samples. Each CDR3 is given with its conserved first and last residue. Each record gives: J gene, V gene, CDR3 length, CDR3 protein.

TRBJ1-5 TRBV7-2 14 CASSFYAGITPQHF
TRBJ2-3 TRBV6-5 13 CASSYRPVDTQYF
TRBJ1-1 TRBV4-3 16 CASSQTSGGWNTEAFF
TRBJ2-7 TRBV28 16 CASRGLQGIAVYEQYF
TRBJ2-6 TRBV10-3 18 CAISEIEVRGSGANVLTF
TRBJ2-5 TRBV11-1 17 CASSESPPSSSQETQYF
TRBJ2-1 TRBV29-1 14 CSVAGTSGRNEQFF
TRBJ2-7 TRBV6-2/TRBV6-3 13 CASSYSIGAEQYF
TRBJ1-5 TRBV13 18 CASKSPRQGASSNQPQHF
TRBJ2-5 TRBV29-1 17 CSVEVGGHRGSGETQYF
TRBJ2-1 TRBV7-9 17 CASSAGTAGVSYNEQFF